This TCR beta chain was found in a study of beta chain features in type 1 diabetes. Study results and limitations: Insertions at VDJ junctions were less frequent in type 1 diabetes patients. These patients also deleted more nucleotides at the same junctions. With patients and controls alike, PCR might favor shorter templates to an equal degree.

Trimming took off 2 bases at V and 1 base at J, with 8 bases between the two ends. This CDR3 region has 14 residues. Germline CDR1 and CDR2: SNHLY and FYNNEI. Sequencing targeted expressed TCRB transcripts, as all isolated RNA had been reverse transcribed. Data came from immunoSEQ multiplex PCR; TCRdb stores just in-frame clones and leaves some out. Here the sample spans about 39,000 clones, roughly 49% being singletons. Turning to this clone: No antigen is known for it.

The chain recombines TRBV2 with TRBJ1-1; D not resolved. The clonotype comes from a woman in her late teens or twenties in good health. The sequenced sample consisted of central memory CD4+ T cells from blood. CDR3 amino acids: CASSELGRNTEAFF. In nucleotides, the CDR3 is TGTGCCAGCAGTGAATTAGGGAGGAACACTGAAGCTTTCTTT.